These 14 T cell receptor beta chains were all obtained from the same sample, sequenced in a study of cytomegalovirus exposure and HLA in healthy donors. Vbeta (60) and Jbeta (13) primers were used in the PCR. The table came from immunoSEQ multiplex PCR; TCRdb's copy has only in-frame clones and leaves some out. This sample carries tens of thousands of clones, around 86% of them seen once, and the ten largest clones take 9.5% to 12%. Input material: PBMCs. These receptors were obtained from a woman between 40 and 50 years old in good health and CMV-seropositive.

The chain recombines TRBV30 with TRBJ1-5; possible D gene TRBD1, 6 bases. Looked up from germline, CDR1 is GTSNPN and CDR2 is SVGIG (reference sequence). The CDR3 consists of 13 residues. Between the trimmed V and J ends, which lost 3 bases and 5 bases, there was a span of 11 bases. The CDR3 here is CAWSQQGYQPQHF. CDR3 DNA: TGTGCCTGGAGCCAACAGGGTTATCAGCCCCAGCATTTT.

The rearrangement uses TRBV18 and TRBJ2-7, with D perhaps TRBD2 (5 bases). CDR3 length: 12 amino acids. V lost 3 bases and J lost 3, with 6 bases in between. In germline, CDR1 is KGHSH, CDR2 LQKENI. The DNA for the CDR3 is TGTGCCAGCTCACCGGGGAGCTACGAGCAGTACTTC. Protein: CASSPGSYEQYF. Together with reference TRBV18 and TRBJ2-7, the CDR3 gives the full variable domain: NAGVMQNPRHLVRRRGQEARLRCSPMKGHSHVYWYRQLPEEGLKFMVYLQKENIIDESGMPKERFSAEFPKEGPSILRIQQVVRGDSAAYFCASSPGSYEQYFGPGTRLTVT.

CDR3 in amino acids: CSVRGGGANEQYF. As DNA, the CDR3 is TGCAGCGTGCGGGGCGGGGGGGCCAACGAGCAGTACTTC. V gene TRBV29-1 combines with J gene TRBJ2-7; 9 bases are shared with TRBD2. V was pared by 6 bases and J by 5 bases, with 8 bases of the junction left unmatched. This CDR3 is 13 amino acids long. Germline V gene data show CDR1 as SQVTM and CDR2 as ANQGSEA.

The chain has TRBV10-2 and TRBJ2-3, with 7 bases fitting TRBD2. There are 15 residues in the CDR3. Germline loops: CDR1 WSHSY, CDR2 SAAADI. V lost 3 bases and J lost 4; bases outside the gene matches: 7. In nucleotides, the CDR3 is TGCGCCAGCAGTGATTGGGGAGGGGCGGCAGATACGCAGTATTTT. It translates to CASSDWGGAADTQYF.

The count of this clone is one. The chain has TRBV5-1 and TRBJ2-3; D perhaps matches TRBD1 (5 bases). Per the germline V gene, CDR1 is SGHRS and CDR2 is YFSETQ. Trimming shortened V by 0 bases and J by 2 bases, and 7 bases separated the two germline ends. CDR3 length equals 14 residues. CDR3: CASSLDRSTDTQYF. The CDR3 region has the DNA TGCGCCAGCAGCTTGGACAGGTCCACAGATACGCAGTATTTT.

The chain has TRBV9 and TRBJ1-3; possible D gene TRBD1, 5 bases. V dropped 2 bases and J dropped 0 bases, with 9 bases sitting between them. This CDR3 is 15 amino acids long. The germline V gene encodes CDR1 SGDLS and CDR2 YYNGEE. CDR3: CASSVDISSGNTIYF. The CDR3 bases are TGTGCCAGCAGCGTGGACATATCCTCTGGAAACACCATATATTTT.

The chain uses TRBV6-6 and TRBJ1-1, with 9 nucleotides matching TRBD1. J lost 4 bases, V lost 5 bases, and 11 bases had no gene match. There are 16 residues in the CDR3. Germline CDR1 MNHNY, CDR2 SVGAGI (reference sequence). This CDR3 is CASSNPGQGIVTEAFF. CDR3 in DNA: TGTGCCAGCAGTAACCCGGGACAGGGAATAGTCACTGAAGCTTTCTTT.

The rearrangement joins TRBV4-1 to TRBJ1-2; D gene ambiguous. Germline assignment: CDR1 MGHRA and CDR2 YSYEKL. Trimming removed 1 base from V and 0 bases from J, with 6 bases in between. The length of the CDR3 is 14 residues. The CDR3, as DNA: TGCGCCAGCAGCCAAGGCCCAGCTAACTATGGCTACACCTTC. Its protein product is CASSQGPANYGYTF.

The chain uses TRBV18 and TRBJ1-2, with D perhaps TRBD1 (5 bases). Trimming removed 4 bases at V and 3 bases at J, with 6 bases between. This CDR3 is 12 amino acids long. CDR1 is KGHSH, CDR2 LQKENI, per germline. The CDR3 loop reads CASSRGDYGYTF. CDR3 bases: TGTGCCAGCTCACGGGGGGACTATGGCTACACCTTC.

The J gene is TRBJ1-4, the V gene TRBV6-5; perhaps TRBD1 as D (5 bases). This CDR3 comprises 15 residues. Germline CDR1 is MNHEY and CDR2 is SVGAGI. V lost 4 bases and J lost 10, with 19 bases in between. The CDR3 bases are TGTGCCAGCAGTTTTCGTTTCCAGGGATTAGCAAAACTGTTTTTT. Translated, it gives CASSFRFQGLAKLFF.

This clone turned up a few times. The CDR3 nucleotides read TGTGCCAGCAGCTTGGACAGGGTGAACACCGGGGAGCTGTTTTTT. Translation: CASSLDRVNTGELFF. The J gene is TRBJ2-2, the V gene TRBV7-9; 8 bases match TRBD1. The CDR3 covers 15 residues. The V segment lost 3 bases and the J segment 1 base; nucleotides outside the gene matches: 1. CDR1 is SEHNR and CDR2 is FQNEAQ in the germline V gene (reference sequence).

DNA of the CDR3: TGTGCCAGCAGCAGAGGACAGGGTACCCACCATGGCTACACCTTC. This codes for CASSRGQGTHHGYTF. The V and J genes are TRBV5-4 and TRBJ1-2; 8 bases fit TRBD1. Trimming took 4 bases from V and 6 from J; bases not matched to a gene: 11. The germline V gene has CDR1 SGHNT and CDR2 YYREEE (reference sequence). CDR3 length: 15 residues.

V is TRBV9 and J is TRBJ1-2; weak D call: TRBD1 (5 bases). The V gene's germline CDR1 is SGDLS and CDR2 YYNGEE. V was shortened by 4 bases and J by 2 bases, with 15 bases between the two germline ends. This CDR3 is built from 15 residues. As DNA, the CDR3 is TGTGCCAGCAGCCTAGGGGACTCGACCAACTATGGCTACACCTTC. Translated, it gives CASSLGDSTNYGYTF.

This rearrangement joins TRBV9 to TRBJ2-7, with D perhaps matching TRBD2 (5 bases). V lost 0 bases, J lost 2 bases, and 15 bases lay in between. The CDR3 contains 16 residues. CDR1 and CDR2 from the germline V gene are SGDLS and YYNGEE. CDR3 coding DNA: TGTGCCAGCAGCGTAGCTCCGGACTGGAGCACCTACGAGCAGTACTTC. Its protein is CASSVAPDWSTYEQYF. The entire variable domain, with the rest obtained from reference TRBV9 and TRBJ2-7, is as follows: DSGVTQTPKHLITATGQRVTLRCSPRSGDLSVYWYQQSLDQGLQFLIQYYNGEERAKGNILERFSAQQFPDLHSELNLSSLELGDSALYFCASSVAPDWSTYEQYFGPGTRLTVT.